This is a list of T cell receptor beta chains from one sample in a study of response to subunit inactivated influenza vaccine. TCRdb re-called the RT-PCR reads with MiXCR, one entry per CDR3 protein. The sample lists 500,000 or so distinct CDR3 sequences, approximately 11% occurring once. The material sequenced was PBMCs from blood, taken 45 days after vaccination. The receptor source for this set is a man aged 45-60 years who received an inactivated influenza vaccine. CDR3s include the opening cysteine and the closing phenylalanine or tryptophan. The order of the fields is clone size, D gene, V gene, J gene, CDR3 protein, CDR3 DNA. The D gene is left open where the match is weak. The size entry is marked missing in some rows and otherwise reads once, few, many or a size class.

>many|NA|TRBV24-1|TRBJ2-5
CATSDFPGISETQYF
TGTGCCACCAGTGATTTTCCAGGGATATCCGAGACCCAGTACTTC
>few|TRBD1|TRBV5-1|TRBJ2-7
CASSPDRGDHEQYF
TGCGCCAGCAGCCCGGACAGGGGGGACCACGAGCAGTACTTC
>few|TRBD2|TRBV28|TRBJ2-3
CASRPQGLAGGPGADTQYF
TGTGCCAGCCGACCCCAGGGACTAGCGGGAGGGCCTGGGGCAGATACGCAGTATTTT
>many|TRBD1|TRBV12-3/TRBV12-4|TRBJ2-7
CASSPGTVYEQYF
TGTGCCAGCAGTCCTGGGACAGTCTACGAGCAGTACTTC
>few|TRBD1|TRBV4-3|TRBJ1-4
CASSQAINRGNEKLFF
TGCGCCAGCAGCCAAGCAATTAACAGGGGGAATGAAAAACTGTTTTTT
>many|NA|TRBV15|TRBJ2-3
CATSIRGTTDTQYF
TGTGCCACCAGCATAAGGGGGACCACAGATACGCAGTATTTT
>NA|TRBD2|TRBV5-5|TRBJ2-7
CASSFTGGTEQYF
TGTGCCAGCAGCTTTACGGGAGGGACCGAGCAGTACTTC
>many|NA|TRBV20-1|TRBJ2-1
CSVPISDWWEYEQFF
TGCAGTGTCCCGATCTCCGATTGGTGGGAATATGAGCAGTTCTTC
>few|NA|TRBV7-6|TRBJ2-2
CASSPHPGENTGELFF
TGTGCCAGCAGCCCGCATCCAGGGGAGAACACCGGGGAGCTGTTTTTT
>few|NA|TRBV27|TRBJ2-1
CASSPGGVEQFF
TGTGCCAGCAGCCCCGGAGGGGTAGAGCAGTTCTTC
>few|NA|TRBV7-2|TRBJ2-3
CASSYARSGGGGDTQYF
TGTGCCAGCAGCTACGCCCGGTCAGGGGGCGGGGGAGATACGCAGTATTTT
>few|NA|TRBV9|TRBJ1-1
CASSVAGLNTEAFF
TGTGCCAGCAGCGTAGCCGGTTTGAACACTGAAGCTTTCTTT
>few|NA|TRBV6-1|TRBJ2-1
CASMVGSSYNEQFF
TGTGCCAGCATGGTGGGAAGCTCCTACAATGAGCAGTTCTTC
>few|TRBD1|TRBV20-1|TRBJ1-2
CSANFGQVNYGYTF
TGCAGTGCTAACTTTGGACAGGTTAACTATGGCTACACCTTC
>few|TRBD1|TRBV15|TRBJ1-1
CATSRDLRTGGLDTEAFF
TGTGCCACCAGCAGAGATCTCAGAACAGGGGGTCTCGACACTGAAGCTTTCTTT
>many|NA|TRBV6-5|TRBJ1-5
CASSYGRGNQPQHF
TGTGCCAGCAGTTACGGGAGGGGCAATCAGCCCCAGCATTTT
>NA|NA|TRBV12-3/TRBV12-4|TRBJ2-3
CASSFSRTDTQYF
TGTGCCAGCAGTTTCTCCCGCACAGATACGCAGTATTTT
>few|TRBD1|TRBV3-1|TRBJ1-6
CASSRHTGQGNSPLHF
TGTGCCAGCAGCCGACATACAGGACAGGGGAATTCACCCCTCCACTTT
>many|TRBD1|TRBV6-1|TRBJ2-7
CASMGRGTYEQYF
TGTGCCAGCATGGGCAGGGGGACCTACGAGCAGTACTTC
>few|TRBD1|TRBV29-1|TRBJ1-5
CSVSQGAVDQPQHF
TGCAGCGTTTCACAGGGGGCGGTGGATCAGCCCCAGCATTTT
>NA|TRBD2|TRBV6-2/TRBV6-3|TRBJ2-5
CASSYSVAGTKETQYF
TGTGCCAGCAGTTACTCTGTAGCGGGAACAAAAGAGACCCAGTACTTC
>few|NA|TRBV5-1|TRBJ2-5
CASSLAPAERETQYF
TGCGCCAGCAGCTTGGCGCCCGCCGAAAGAGAGACCCAGTACTTC
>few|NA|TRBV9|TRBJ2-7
CASSVNYLGYEQYF
TGTGCCAGCAGCGTAAACTACCTGGGCTACGAGCAGTACTTC
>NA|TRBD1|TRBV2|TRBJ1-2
CASSEAGQGSYGYTF
TGTGCCAGCAGTGAAGCGGGACAGGGCTCCTATGGCTACACCTTC
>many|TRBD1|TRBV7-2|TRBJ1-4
CASSYTQGAQGKLFF
TGTGCCAGCAGCTACACACAGGGGGCGCAGGGAAAACTGTTTTTT
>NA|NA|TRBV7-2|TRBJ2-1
CASSPYTGSYNEQFF
TGTGCCAGCAGCCCGTACACCGGCTCCTACAATGAGCAGTTCTTC
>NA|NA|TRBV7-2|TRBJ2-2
CASNTGNPGELFF
TGTGCCAGCAATACTGGAAACCCCGGGGAGCTGTTTTTT
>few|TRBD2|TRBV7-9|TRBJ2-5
CASSSPSGGPQETQYF
TGTGCCAGCAGCTCTCCCTCGGGGGGGCCGCAAGAGACCCAGTACTTC
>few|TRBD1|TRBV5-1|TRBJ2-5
CASSPDRGGQETQYF
TGCGCCAGCAGCCCGGACAGGGGTGGCCAAGAGACCCAGTACTTC